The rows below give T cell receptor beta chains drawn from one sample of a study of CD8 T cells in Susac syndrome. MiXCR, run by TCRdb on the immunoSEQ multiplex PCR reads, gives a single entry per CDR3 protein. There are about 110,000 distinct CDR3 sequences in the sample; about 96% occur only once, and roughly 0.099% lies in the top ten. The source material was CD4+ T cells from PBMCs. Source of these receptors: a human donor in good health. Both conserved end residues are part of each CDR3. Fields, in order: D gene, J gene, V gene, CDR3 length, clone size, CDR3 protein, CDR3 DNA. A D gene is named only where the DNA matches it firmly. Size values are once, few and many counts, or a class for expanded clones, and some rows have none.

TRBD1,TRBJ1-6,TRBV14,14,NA,CASSLDRGRTPLHF,TGTGCCAGCAGTCTGGACAGGGGGCGGACACCCCTCCACTTT
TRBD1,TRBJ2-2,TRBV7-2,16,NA,CASSPRDRANTGELFF,TGTGCCAGCAGCCCCAGGGACAGGGCGAACACCGGGGAGCTGTTTTTT
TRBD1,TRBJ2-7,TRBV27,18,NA,CASSPSYTLAGGAYEQYF,TGTGCCAGCAGTCCGTCCTATACCCTCGCAGGGGGCGCCTACGAGCAGTACTTC
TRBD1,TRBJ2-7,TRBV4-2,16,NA,CASSQRVGTGSYEQYF,TGTGCCAGCAGCCAAAGGGTGGGGACAGGGTCCTACGAGCAGTACTTC
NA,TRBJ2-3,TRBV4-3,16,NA,CASSQDPTANTDTQYF,TGCGCCAGCAGCCAAGATCCGACAGCTAACACAGATACGCAGTATTTT
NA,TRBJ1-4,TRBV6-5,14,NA,CASSYRTRGEKLFF,TGTGCCAGCAGTTACAGGACCCGTGGAGAAAAACTGTTTTTT
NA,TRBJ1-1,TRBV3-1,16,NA,CASSQVGGSANTEAFF,TGTGCCAGCAGCCAAGTCGGGGGCTCGGCGAACACTGAAGCTTTCTTT
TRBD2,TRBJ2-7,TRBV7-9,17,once,CASSYYRPSGRAYEQYF,TGTGCCAGCAGCTATTACCGCCCTAGCGGGAGGGCCTACGAGCAGTACTTC
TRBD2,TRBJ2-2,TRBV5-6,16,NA,CASSWPGLAGVGELFF,TGTGCCAGCAGCTGGCCGGGACTAGCGGGAGTCGGGGAGCTGTTTTTT
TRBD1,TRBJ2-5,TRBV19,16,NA,CASRTGGTGAGETQYF,TGTGCCAGCCGGACAGGGGGCACAGGGGCCGGCGAGACCCAGTACTTC
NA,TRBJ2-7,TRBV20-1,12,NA,CSATSSSYEQYF,TGCAGTGCTACGTCGAGCTCCTACGAGCAGTACTTC
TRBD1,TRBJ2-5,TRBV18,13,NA,CASSSGQQETQYF,TGTGCCAGCTCATCGGGACAGCAAGAGACCCAGTACTTC
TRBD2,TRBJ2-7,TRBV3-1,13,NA,CASSHHTSGGQYF,TGTGCCAGCAGCCATCACACTAGCGGGGGGCAGTACTTC